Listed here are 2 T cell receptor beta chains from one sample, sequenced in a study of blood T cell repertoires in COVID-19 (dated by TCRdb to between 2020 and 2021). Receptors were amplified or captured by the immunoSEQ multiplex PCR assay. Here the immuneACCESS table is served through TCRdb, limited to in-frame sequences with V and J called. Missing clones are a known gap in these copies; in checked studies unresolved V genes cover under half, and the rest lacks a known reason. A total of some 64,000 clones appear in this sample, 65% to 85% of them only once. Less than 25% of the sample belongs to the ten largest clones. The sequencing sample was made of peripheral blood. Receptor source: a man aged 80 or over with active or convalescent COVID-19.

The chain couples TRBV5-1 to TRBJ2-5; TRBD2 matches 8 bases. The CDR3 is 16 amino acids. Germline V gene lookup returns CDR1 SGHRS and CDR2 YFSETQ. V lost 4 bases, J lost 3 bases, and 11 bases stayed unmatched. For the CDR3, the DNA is TGCGCCAGCAGCCTAGGGGCCGGGGGGGCAGAAGAGACCCAGTACTTC. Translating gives CASSLGAGGAEETQYF.

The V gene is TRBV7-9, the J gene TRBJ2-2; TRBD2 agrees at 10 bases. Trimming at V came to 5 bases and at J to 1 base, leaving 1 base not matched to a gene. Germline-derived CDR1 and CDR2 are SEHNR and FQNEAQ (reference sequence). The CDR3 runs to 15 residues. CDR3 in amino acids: CASSPSGGNTGELFF. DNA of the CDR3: TGTGCCAGCAGCCCTAGCGGGGGGAACACCGGGGAGCTGTTTTTT.